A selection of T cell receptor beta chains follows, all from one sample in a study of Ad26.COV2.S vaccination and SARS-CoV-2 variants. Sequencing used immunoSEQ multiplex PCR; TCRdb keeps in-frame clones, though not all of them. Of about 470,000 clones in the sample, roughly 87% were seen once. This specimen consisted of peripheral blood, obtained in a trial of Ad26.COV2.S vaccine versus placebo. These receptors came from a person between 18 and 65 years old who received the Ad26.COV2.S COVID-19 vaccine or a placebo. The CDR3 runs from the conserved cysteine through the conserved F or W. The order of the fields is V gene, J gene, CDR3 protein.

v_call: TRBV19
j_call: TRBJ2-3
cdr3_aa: CASSIPGGPADTQYF

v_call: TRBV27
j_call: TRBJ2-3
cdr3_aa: CASSWGSSTDTQYF

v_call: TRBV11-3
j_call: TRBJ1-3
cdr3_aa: CASSSGQGNTIYF

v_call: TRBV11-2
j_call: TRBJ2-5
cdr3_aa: CASSFPRLVSQETQYF

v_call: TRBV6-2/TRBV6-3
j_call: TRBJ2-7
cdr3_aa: CASSPQTGPVYEQYF

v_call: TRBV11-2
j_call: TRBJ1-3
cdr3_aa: CASSLVPRPLGNTIYF

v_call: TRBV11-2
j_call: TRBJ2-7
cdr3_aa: CASRSPGRGGEQYF

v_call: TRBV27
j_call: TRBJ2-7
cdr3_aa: CASSLQGGPYEQYF

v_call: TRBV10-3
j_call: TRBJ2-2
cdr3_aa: CAISAKGATGELFF

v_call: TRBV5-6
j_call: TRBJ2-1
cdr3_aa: CASSPRQGSSYNEQFF

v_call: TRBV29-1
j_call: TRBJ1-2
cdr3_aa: CSVVVQTNYGYTF

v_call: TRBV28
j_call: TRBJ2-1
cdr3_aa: CASSYGGGSYNEQFF

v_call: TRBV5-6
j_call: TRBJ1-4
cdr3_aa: CASSYDPGQGGEKLFF

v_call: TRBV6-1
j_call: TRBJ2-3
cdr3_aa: CASSEISGPSTDTQYF

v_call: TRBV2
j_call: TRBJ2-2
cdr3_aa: CASSERGLSTGELFF

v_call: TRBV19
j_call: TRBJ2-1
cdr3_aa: CASSRRTGGHEQFF

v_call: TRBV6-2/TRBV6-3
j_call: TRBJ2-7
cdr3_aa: CASSRRRQGTYEQYF

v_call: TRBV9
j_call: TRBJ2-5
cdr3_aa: CASSEAFGETQYF

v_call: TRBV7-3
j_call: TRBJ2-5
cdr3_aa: CASSPTGTGETQYF

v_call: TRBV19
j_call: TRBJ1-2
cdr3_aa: CASSMKGGYGYTF

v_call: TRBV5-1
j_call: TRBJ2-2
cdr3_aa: CASSPSGVASGELFF

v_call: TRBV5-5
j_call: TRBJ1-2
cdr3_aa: CASSLGQGQIEKWYTF

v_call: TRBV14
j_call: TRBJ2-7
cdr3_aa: CASSPQGQGIYEQYF

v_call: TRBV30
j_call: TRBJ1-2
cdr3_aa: CAWGGTGSGYTF

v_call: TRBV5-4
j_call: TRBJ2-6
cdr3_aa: CASSRSGGAGANVLTF

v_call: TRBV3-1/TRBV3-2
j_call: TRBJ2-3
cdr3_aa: CASSQDGSTDTQYF

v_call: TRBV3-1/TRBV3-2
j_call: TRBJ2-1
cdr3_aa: CASSLLRSGRLYEQFF

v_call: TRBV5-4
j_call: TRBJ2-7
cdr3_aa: CASSSPGRPYEQYF

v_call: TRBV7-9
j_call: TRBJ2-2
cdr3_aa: CASRPGTEANTGELFF

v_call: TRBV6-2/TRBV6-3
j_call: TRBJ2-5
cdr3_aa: CASSPRLFVGETQYF

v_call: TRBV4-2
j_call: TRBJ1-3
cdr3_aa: CASSQEQNSGNTIYF

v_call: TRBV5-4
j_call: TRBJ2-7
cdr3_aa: CASSLPQGSGYEQYF

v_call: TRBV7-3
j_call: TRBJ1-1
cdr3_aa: CASSVRGPDTEAFF

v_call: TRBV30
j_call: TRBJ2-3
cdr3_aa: CAWSHLALQRSTDTQYF

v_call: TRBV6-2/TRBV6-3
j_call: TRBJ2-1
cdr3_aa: CASSYSPSGYNEQFF

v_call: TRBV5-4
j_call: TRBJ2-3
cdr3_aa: CASSFGVNTQYF

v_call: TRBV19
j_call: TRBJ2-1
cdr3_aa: CASSLPLAGDYYNEQFF

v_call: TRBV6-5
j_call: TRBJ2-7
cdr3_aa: CASRTGLAGGGEQYF

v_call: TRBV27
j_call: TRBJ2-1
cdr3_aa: CASSFSGWREGYNEQFF

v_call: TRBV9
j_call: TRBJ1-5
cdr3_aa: CASSPLYDGPQHF

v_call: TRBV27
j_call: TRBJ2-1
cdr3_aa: CASSPISAGSSYNEQFF

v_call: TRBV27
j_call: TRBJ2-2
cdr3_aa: CASRGRGFGDTGELFF

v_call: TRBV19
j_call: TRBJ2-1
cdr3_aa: CASTRGGDLHYNEQFF

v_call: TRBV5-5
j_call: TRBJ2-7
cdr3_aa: CASSLRSGSNEQYF

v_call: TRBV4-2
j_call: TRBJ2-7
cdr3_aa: CASSRGQGAYEQYF

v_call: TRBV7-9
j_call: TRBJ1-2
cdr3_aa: CASSPPGQDENYGYTF

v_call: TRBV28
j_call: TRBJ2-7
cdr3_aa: CASSRNYEQYF

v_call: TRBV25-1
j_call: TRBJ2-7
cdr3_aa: CASSESRPGTSAYEQYF

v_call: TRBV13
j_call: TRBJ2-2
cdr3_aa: CASSLAIDPFRGRNTGELFF

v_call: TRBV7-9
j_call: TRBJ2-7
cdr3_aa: CASSLRQGSYEQYF

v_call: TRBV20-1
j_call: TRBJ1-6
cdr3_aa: CSASLSYNSPLHF

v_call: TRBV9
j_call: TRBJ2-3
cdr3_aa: CASSQNSGSGGTQYF

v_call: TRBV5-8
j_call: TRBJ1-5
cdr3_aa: CASSFGQALGTQHF

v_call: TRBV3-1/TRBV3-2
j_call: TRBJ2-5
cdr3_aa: CASSQAAEQETQYF

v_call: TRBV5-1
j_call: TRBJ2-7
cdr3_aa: CASSLGDSWSSYEQYF

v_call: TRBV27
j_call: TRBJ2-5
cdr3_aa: CASSLSITAQETQYF

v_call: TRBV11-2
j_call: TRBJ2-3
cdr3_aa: CASSSPAAHSDTQYF

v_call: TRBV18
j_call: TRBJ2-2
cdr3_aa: CASSPRQGMYTGELFF

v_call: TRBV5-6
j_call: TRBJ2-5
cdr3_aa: CASSLVQGPQETQYF